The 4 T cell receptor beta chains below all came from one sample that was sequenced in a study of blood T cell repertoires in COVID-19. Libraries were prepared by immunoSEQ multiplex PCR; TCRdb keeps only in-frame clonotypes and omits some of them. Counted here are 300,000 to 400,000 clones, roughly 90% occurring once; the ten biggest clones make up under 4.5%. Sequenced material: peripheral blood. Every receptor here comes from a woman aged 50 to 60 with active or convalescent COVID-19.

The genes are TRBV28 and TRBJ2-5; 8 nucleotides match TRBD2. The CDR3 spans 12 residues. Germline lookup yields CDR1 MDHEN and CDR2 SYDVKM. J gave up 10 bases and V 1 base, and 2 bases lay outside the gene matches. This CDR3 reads CASSLLRGDQYF. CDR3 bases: TGTGCCAGCAGTTTATTGCGGGGGGACCAGTACTTC.

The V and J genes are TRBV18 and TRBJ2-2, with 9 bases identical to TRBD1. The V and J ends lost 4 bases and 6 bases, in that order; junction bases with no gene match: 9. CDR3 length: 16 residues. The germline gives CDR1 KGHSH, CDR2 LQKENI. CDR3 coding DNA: TGTGCCAGCTCACTGGACCGGACAGGGGCCGCCGGGGAGCTGTTTTTT. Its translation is CASSLDRTGAAGELFF.

CDR3 in DNA: TGTGCCAGCAGCTTGGGACAGGGGCCCAATGAGCAGTTCTTC. This codes for CASSLGQGPNEQFF. The chain has TRBV5-4 and TRBJ2-1; 8 nucleotides match TRBD1. Germline-derived CDR1 and CDR2 are SGHNT and YYREEE (reference sequence). The CDR3 is made up of 14 amino acids. Trimming took 0 bases from V and 6 from J; bases not matched to a gene: 2. The full variable domain, completed using reference TRBV5-4 and TRBJ2-1, is ETGVTQSPTHLIKTRGQQVTLRCSSQSGHNTVSWYQQALGQGPQFIFQYYREEENGRGNFPPRFSGLQFPNYSSELNVNALELDDSALYLCASSLGQGPNEQFFGPGTRLTVL.

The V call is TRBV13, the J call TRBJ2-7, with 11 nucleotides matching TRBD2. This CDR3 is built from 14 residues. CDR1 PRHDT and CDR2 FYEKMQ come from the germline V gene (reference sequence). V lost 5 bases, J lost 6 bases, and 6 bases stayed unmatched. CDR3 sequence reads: CASSLVAGGLEQYF. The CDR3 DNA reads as TGTGCCAGCAGCCTCGTAGCGGGGGGGCTCGAGCAGTACTTC.